This TCR beta chain was retrieved from a study of T-cell reconstitution after alpha-beta-depleted transplantation in children (dated by TCRdb to about 2016). Broadly, across the study: Using TCR repertoire profiling, the study quantitatively followed how T-cell immune reconstitution unfolded in children after TCRalphabeta/CD19-depleted allogeneic hematopoietic cell transplantation.

Inclusive of the bounding cysteine and phenylalanine, the CDR3 is 14 residues long. Just the 42-base CDR3 DNA is kept, in frame starting at base 1. V trim: 8 bases; J trim: 5 bases; unmatched bases: 10. This specimen's treatment or condition label, per the study, means: allogeneic hematopoietic cell transplantation with graft depleted of TCRalphabeta T cells and CD19 B cells. TCRalphabeta/CD19-depleted allogeneic hematopoietic cell grafts were given to the transplant recipients, all of whom were children. Library construction relied on PCR. For sequencing, an Illumina HiSeq 2500 was employed. TCR library preparation used molecular barcoding, with unique molecular identifiers applied to normalize quantification of the TCRbeta repertoire. The public reads were reanalyzed by TCRdb: fastp trimming at Q25, MiXCR alignment, in-frame beta chains only. Each CDR3 protein gets just one entry, which takes the most common genes and DNA from the rows behind it. For this sample the table gives some 350,000 distinct CDR3 sequences, of which around 16% were detected only once. The ten largest make up approximately 38% of the sample.

Beyond this particular receptor, the publication reports: The apparently early alphabetaT-cell count recovery about two months after transplant was reportedly dependent on only several hundred rapidly expanded clones derived from non-depleted graft cells. Over the following months the frequencies of hyperexpanded clones went down, and after one year T-cell counts and TCRbeta diversity were mostly credited to newly produced T cells. In some patients, the high TCRbeta diversity seen at day 60 was put down to recipient T cells and intrathymic progenitors that had survived conditioning.

This clonotype was counted ten times or more. It lacks a known antigen. No per-base quality is available; no much larger clone lies one base away. The receptor was derived from a male patient between 2 and 15 years old who had a stem cell transplant for acute lymphoblastic leukemia, so the T cells may come from the graft donor. The input for sequencing was PBMCs, mostly from graft donor cells, taken 360 days after TCRalphabeta/CD19-depleted stem cell transplant. The V and J genes are TRBV12-3 or TRBV12-4 and TRBJ1-1; 8 central bases correspond to TRBD1. The CDR3 region: CASQRQGTLTEAFF. The bases are TGTGCCAGCCAGCGACAGGGGACCCTTACTGAAGCTTTCTTT.